The next 9 T cell receptor beta chains were all read from a single sample in a study of vaccination and CD4 T cells after COVID-19. The treatment denotes: roughly nine-day PBMC culture with coronavirus spike peptide pools or control peptides (ViraFEST assay). Their antigen targets remain unknown. The study sequenced cultured CD4+ T cell DNA using the Oncomine TCR Beta short-read assay. From the PCR reads, TCRdb called clonotypes with MiXCR, one entry per CDR3 protein. The repertoire consists of some 15,000 distinct CDR3 sequences, with approximately 35% occurring once and the leading ten covering roughly 25%. The material sequenced was CD4+ T cells from blood, cultured in vitro, taken before SARS-CoV-2 vaccination. Receptors were obtained from a human donor who received a COVID-19 vaccine.

This chain links TRBV5-4 with TRBJ2-5; D possibly corresponds to TRBD2 (6 bases). Germline CDR1 is SGHNT and CDR2 is YYREEE (reference sequence). V shed 3 bases and J shed 5 bases, with 20 bases lying between them. This CDR3 contains 16 residues. CDR3 nucleotides: TGTGCCAGCAGCTGGAGGGGCGTCGGGGTCGGGGAGACCCAGTACTTC. As protein: CASSWRGVGVGETQYF.

The chain joins TRBV6-1 to TRBJ1-5, with D possibly being TRBD1 (5 bases). The germline CDR1 and CDR2 sequences are MNHNS and SASEGT. The CDR3 length is 13 residues. V was clipped by 4 bases and J by 4 bases, with 8 bases between them. CDR3: CASSGQINQPQHF. The CDR3 nucleotides read TGTGCCAGCAGTGGACAGATAAATCAGCCCCAGCATTTT.

This clonotype was seen once. The CDR3 loop reads CATSDPGTSAESINEQFF. In DNA, the CDR3 is TGTGCCACCAGTGACCCCGGGACTAGCGCGGAGTCGATCAATGAGCAGTTCTTC. The V gene is TRBV24-1, the J gene TRBJ2-1; 10 bases are a match to TRBD2. The CDR3 loop spans 18 amino acids. V lost 4 bases to trimming and J lost 6 bases; unmatched junction nucleotides: 14. The germline V gene has CDR1 KGHDR and CDR2 SFDVKD.

This clonotype was found a few times. This rearrangement joins TRBV28 to TRBJ2-7; D may be TRBD2 (6 bases). V lost 11 bases and J 6 bases, leaving 17 bases between the germline ends. The CDR3 spans 12 residues. CDR1 and CDR2 from the germline V gene are MDHEN and SYDVKM. This CDR3 reads CAGGRRGTEQYF. The CDR3 region has the DNA TGTGCCGGAGGACGGAGGGGCACCGAGCAGTACTTC.

The chain has TRBV30 and TRBJ1-4, with D possibly matching TRBD1 (6 bases). This CDR3 spans 13 amino acids. V shed 2 bases and J shed 7 bases, with 11 bases lying between them. Germline CDR1 GTSNPN, CDR2 SVGIG (reference sequence). CDR3 loop: CAWSWKGGEKLFF. Written as DNA, the CDR3 is TGTGCCTGGAGTTGGAAAGGGGGTGAAAAACTGTTTTTT.

The chain employs TRBV20-1 and TRBJ1-6; 7 bases fit TRBD1. The junction had 11 bases not matched to a gene; V was cut back by 2 bases and J by 7 bases. This CDR3 spans 16 amino acids. Per the germline V gene, CDR1 is DFQATT and CDR2 is SNEGSKA (reference sequence). The CDR3 DNA is TGCAGTGCTAGACCAATAACAGGGGTTCTCAATTCACCCCTCCACTTT. This gives the protein CSARPITGVLNSPLHF.

This clonotype was seen a few times. This sequence joins TRBV20-1 and TRBJ1-2; D remains unclear. This CDR3 is built from 18 residues. Germline values: CDR1 DFQATT, CDR2 SNEGSKA (reference sequence). V lost 0 bases and J 0 bases, leaving 20 bases between the germline ends. The CDR3 protein is CSARDHGLRRVPNYGYTF. In DNA form, the CDR3 reads TGCAGTGCTAGAGATCACGGACTCCGGAGGGTACCTAACTATGGCTACACCTTC.

This sequence joins TRBV10-3 and TRBJ1-6; possibly TRBD1 for D (6 bases). This CDR3 region has 15 residues. Germline assignment: CDR1 ENHRY and CDR2 SYGVKD. The V gene lost 6 bases and the J gene lost 5 bases, with 14 bases spanning the gap. The CDR3 here is CAIRNDRPDNSPLHF. The CDR3 DNA reads as TGTGCCATCAGAAACGACAGGCCGGATAATTCACCCCTCCACTTT.

V and J are TRBV12-3 or TRBV12-4 and TRBJ1-1; a weak D match, TRBD1 (6 bases). The length of the CDR3 is 14 residues. Deletions cut 6 bases from V and 0 bases from J, with 11 bases between. This CDR3 reads CASREQGMNTEAFF. CDR3 nucleotide sequence: TGTGCCAGCAGGGAACAGGGCATGAACACTGAAGCTTTCTTT.